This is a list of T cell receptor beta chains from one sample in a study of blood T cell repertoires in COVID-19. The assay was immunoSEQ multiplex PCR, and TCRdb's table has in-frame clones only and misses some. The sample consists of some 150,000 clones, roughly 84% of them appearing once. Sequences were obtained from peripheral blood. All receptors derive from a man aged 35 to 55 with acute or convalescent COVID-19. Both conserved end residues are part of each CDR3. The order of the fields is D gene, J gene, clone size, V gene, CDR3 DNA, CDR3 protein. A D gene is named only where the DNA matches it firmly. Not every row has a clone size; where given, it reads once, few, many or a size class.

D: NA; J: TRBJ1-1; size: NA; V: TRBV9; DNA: TGTGCCAGCAGCGTAGACCCGGTGAACACTGAAGCTTTCTTT; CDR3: CASSVDPVNTEAFF
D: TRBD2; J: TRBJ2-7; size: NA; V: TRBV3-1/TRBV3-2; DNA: TGTGCCAGCAGCCAAGGACTAGCGGGTCCATACGAGCAGTACTTC; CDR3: CASSQGLAGPYEQYF
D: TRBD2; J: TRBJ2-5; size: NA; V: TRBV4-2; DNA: TGTGCCAGCAGCCCGGGGACTAGCCAGAGACGGACCCAGTACTTC; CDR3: CASSPGTSQRRTQYF
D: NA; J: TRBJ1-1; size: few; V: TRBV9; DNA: TGTGCCAGCAGCGTTGCAACAGCCCCGTACGAAGCTTTCTTT; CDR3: CASSVATAPYEAFF
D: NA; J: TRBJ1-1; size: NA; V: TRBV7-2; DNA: TGTGCCAGCAGCTTAGCTTCCGGAGTCACTGAAGCTTTCTTT; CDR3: CASSLASGVTEAFF
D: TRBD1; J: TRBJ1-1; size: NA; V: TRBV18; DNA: TGTGCCAGCTCACGAAACTCGGGACAGACCCACACTGAAGCTTTCTTT; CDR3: CASSRNSGQTHTEAFF
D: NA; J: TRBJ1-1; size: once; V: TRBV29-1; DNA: TGCAGCGTTGAAAGGGGCTACACTGAAGCTTTCTTT; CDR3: CSVERGYTEAFF
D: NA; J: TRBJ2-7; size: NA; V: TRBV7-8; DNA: TGTGCCAGCAGCTTAGCCTACAGTTCCTACGAGCAGTACTTC; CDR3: CASSLAYSSYEQYF
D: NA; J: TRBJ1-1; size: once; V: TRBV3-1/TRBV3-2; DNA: TGTGCCAGCAGCGAGAGGGGGGGCAGACGGTCCACTGAAGCTTTCTTT; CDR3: CASSERGGRRSTEAFF
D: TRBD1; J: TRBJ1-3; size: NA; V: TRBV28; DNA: TGTGCCAGCATCCCAGGGGGCGGAGGAAACACCATATATTTT; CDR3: CASIPGGGGNTIYF
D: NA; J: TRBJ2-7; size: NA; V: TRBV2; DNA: TGTGCCAGCAGCCTCGGCGGGACAGCGTACGAGCAGTACTTC; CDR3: CASSLGGTAYEQYF
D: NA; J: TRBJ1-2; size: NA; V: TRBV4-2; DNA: TGTGCCAGCAGCCAAGGCGGAGAATATGGCTACACCTTC; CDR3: CASSQGGEYGYTF
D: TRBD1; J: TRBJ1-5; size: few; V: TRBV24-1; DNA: TGTGCCACTGGGACAGCACCTAGCAATCAGCCCCAGCATTTT; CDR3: CATGTAPSNQPQHF
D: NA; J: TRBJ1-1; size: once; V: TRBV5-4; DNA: TGTGCCAGCAGCCCTAGGACATTCCTGAACACTGAAGCTTTCTTT; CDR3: CASSPRTFLNTEAFF
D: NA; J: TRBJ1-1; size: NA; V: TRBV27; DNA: TGTGCCAGCAGTTTACAGGGACTGGGAGGCACTGAAGCTTTCTTT; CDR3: CASSLQGLGGTEAFF
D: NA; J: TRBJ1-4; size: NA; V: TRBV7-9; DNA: TGTGCCAGCAGCCCGCCCGTTGGAGCAACTAATGAAAAACTGTTTTTT; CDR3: CASSPPVGATNEKLFF
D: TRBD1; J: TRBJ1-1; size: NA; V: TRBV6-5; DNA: TGTGCCAGCAGCCCGGGACAGGGTGAGGTCTCTGAAGCTTTCTTT; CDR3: CASSPGQGEVSEAFF
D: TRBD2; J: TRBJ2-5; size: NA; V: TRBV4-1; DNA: TGCGCCAGCAGCCAAGATCTGGGACTATTACAAGAGACCCAGTACTTC; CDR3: CASSQDLGLLQETQYF
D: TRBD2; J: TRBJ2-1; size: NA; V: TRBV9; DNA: TGTGCCAGCAGCGTAGCCGGGACTAGCTACAATGAGCAGTTCTTC; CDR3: CASSVAGTSYNEQFF
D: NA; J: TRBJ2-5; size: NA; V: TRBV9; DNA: TGTGCCAGCAGCGTAGTCCCGGGAGAGACCCAGTACTTC; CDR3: CASSVVPGETQYF
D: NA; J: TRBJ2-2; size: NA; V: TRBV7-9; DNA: TGTGCCAGCAGCTTAGCTGGAGGCCCAACGATTGGTACCGGGGAGCTGTTTTTT; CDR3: CASSLAGGPTIGTGELFF
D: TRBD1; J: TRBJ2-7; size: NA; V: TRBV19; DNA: TGTGCCAGTAGTATAGGGGACAGCTCCTACGAGCAGTACTTC; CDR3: CASSIGDSSYEQYF
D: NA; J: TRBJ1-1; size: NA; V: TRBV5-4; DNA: TGTGCCAGCAGCGCTCAAGGGGCGCTTATAGGAGCTTTCTTT; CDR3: CASSAQGALIGAFF
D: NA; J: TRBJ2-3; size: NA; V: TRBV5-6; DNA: TGTGCCAGCAGCTTTGCCAGTAGCACAGATACGCAGTATTTT; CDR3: CASSFASSTDTQYF
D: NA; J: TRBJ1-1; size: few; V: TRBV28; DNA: TGTGCCAGCAACAAATTTATTGGGGGCAGTGAAGCTTTCTTT; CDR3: CASNKFIGGSEAFF
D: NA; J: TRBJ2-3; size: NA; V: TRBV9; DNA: TGTGCCAGCAGCAAGGGACTCGAAGCGTCAGATACGCAGTATTTT; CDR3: CASSKGLEASDTQYF
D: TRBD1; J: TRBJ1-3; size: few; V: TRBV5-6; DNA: TGTGCCAGCAGCTCCCGGGACAGGGGTGCTGGAAACACCATATATTTT; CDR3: CASSSRDRGAGNTIYF
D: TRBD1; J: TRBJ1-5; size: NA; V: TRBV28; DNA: TGTGCCAGCAGTTCCCCGACAGGGGCAAGCAATCAGCCCCAGCATTTT; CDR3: CASSSPTGASNQPQHF
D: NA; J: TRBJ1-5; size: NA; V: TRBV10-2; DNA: TGCGCCAGCAGGGACGACAGGCTCACTCAGCCCCAGCATTTT; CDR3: CASRDDRLTQPQHF
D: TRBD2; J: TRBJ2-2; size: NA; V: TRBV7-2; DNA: TGTGCCAGCAGCTTAGATTTTGCGGGGGGTAACACCGGGGAGCTGTTTTTT; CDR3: CASSLDFAGGNTGELFF
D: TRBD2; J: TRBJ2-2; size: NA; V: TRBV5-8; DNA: TGTGCCAGCAGCCCCACCGGGGGGGTTAGCACCGGGGAGCTGTTTTTT; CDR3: CASSPTGGVSTGELFF
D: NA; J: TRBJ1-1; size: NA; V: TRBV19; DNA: TGTGCCAGTAGTCCCCAGGGTGTGAACACTGAAGCTTTCTTT; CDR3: CASSPQGVNTEAFF
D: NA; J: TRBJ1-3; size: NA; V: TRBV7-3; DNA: TGTGCCAGCAGCCCGGCGGGCTCTGGAAACACCATATATTTT; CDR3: CASSPAGSGNTIYF
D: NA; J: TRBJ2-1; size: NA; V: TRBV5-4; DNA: TGTGCCAGCAGCTTGGGTGTAGGCGGGTCCAATGAGCAGTTCTTC; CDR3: CASSLGVGGSNEQFF